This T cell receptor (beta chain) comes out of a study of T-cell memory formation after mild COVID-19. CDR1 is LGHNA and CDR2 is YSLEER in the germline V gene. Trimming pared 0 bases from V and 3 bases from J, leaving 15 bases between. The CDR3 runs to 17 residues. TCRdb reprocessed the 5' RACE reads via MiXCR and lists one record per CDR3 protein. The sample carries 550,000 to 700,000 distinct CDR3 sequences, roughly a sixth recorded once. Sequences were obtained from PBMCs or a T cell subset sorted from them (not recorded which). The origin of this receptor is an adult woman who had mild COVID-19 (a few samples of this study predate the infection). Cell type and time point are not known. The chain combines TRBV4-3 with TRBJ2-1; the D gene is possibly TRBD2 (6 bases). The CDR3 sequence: CASSQDSGRSSYNEQFF. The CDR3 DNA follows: TGCGCCAGCAGCCAAGATTCCGGGAGAAGTAGCTACAATGAGCAGTTCTTC.